This T cell receptor beta chain was captured in a study of cytomegalovirus exposure and HLA in healthy donors. Nominally healthy donors provided the samples, though records likely missed some immune exposures. It was with 60 Vbeta and 13 Jbeta primers that the PCR ran. TCRdb keeps only in-frame clones here, not all; method: immunoSEQ multiplex PCR. The top ten clones hold approximately 2.8% of a sample with approximately 170,000 clones, 68% of them seen once. Whole-study results and caveats: In a later analysis, a missense DCLRE1C variant was linked to TCR beta V- and J-gene trimming. Presence/absence analyses assumed roughly uniform sequencing depth across donors. Association of 17,000 or so TCR beta sequences with HLA alleles was found at 0.05 false discovery rate in a later analysis.

In its sample, this clone was seen once. The antigen is not known. The CDR3 contains 14 residues. V trimming: 6 bases; J trimming: 4 bases; junction bases outside the gene matches: 6. Germline V CDR1 and CDR2: LNHDA, SQIVND (reference sequence). Sequencing was carried out using PBMCs. V and J are TRBV19 and TRBJ2-3, with 8 bases aligning to TRBD2. The receptor comes from a woman aged 40 to 55 in good health and CMV-seropositive. The CDR3 nucleotides read TGTGCCAGTAGCTCGGGGGGGGCGGCAGATACGCAGTATTTT. Protein sequence: CASSSGGAADTQYF. Based on the CDR3 plus reference TRBV19 and TRBJ2-3, the full variable domain is DGGITQSPKYLFRKEGQNVTLSCEQNLNHDAMYWYRQDPGQGLRLIYYSQIVNDFQKGDIAEGYSVSREKKESFPLTVTSAQKNPTAFYLCASSSGGAADTQYFGPGTRLTVL.